This T cell receptor beta chain was captured by sequencing in a study of T cells expressing NK-cell markers (dated by TCRdb to 2018 to 2020). Regarding the study in general: In sorted CD3+CD56+NKG2C+, CD3+CD56+NKG2C- and CD3+CD56-NKG2C+ T-cell subsets from several donors, TCR beta-chain repertoires were profiled. Of the eight sequenced donors, seven were found to be HCMV-seropositive and one was found to be HCMV-seronegative. All eight donors whose samples were sequenced were randomly selected healthy volunteers, three of them men and five women. Sequencing of the libraries produced 2 x 150 bp reads on Illumina HiSeq 2000/2500, MiSeq or NextSeq. Overall study outcomes, separate from this receptor: Whether the expanded NKG2C-expressing T cell clones were specific for HCMV antigens was left unclear. In 5 to 7 donors, the dominant CD3+CD56+NKG2C+ clonotypes were found to rank among the top 10 CD8+ clonotypes and to make up roughly 1.0-8% of CD8+ T cells. Those dominant clonotypes were again the most abundant among CD3+CD56-NKG2C+ cells in a handful of donors, at roughly 25-60.1%.

This sample was sequenced with an Illumina HiSeq 2000. TCR beta cDNA libraries were prepared using 5'RACE template switching, which introduced a universal primer site and unique molecular identifiers. Synthesis of cDNA was primed from the TCR beta constant segment and was followed by two consecutive PCR amplification steps. In the paper's pipeline: MIGEC was used to demultiplex reads and group reads by UMI, and MiTCR was used to assemble and quantify clonotypes. To remove erroneous sequences, TCR cDNA sequences were retained only when supported by two or more reads. Downstream repertoire analysis used the tcR package, and clonotypes were matched across fractions by CDR3 nucleotide sequence plus V segment. VDJmatch was used to annotate antigen specificity against VDJdb, with one amino acid substitution allowed in CDR3. With the reads reprocessed by TCRdb, a single entry stands for each CDR3 protein sequence and no DNA is reported. TCRdb's processing, not the study's, gives the V and J calls here. The sample's clone listing holds roughly 390,000 distinct CDR3 sequences. The ten top clones hold over 8.5% of the sample.

HCMV serostatus was determined by detecting HCMV-specific IgG in serum with a commercial ELISA kit. Peripheral blood mononuclear cells were isolated from blood by Ficoll density gradient centrifugation. CDR1 and CDR2, looked up from the germline V gene, are SGHRS and YFSETQ. The CDR3 numbers 12 residues from cysteine through phenylalanine. The coding DNA is unavailable. Comments on this clonotype: Its antigen remains unidentified.

The sample was blood T cells: a sorted CD56 or NKG2C T cell subset, CD4+ or CD8+ T cells, or bulk PBMC T cells (not recorded which). The receptor was isolated from a woman aged 45-59 years in good health. Donor details come from another sample of the same person, matched by shared clones. The chain employs TRBV5-1 and TRBJ2-7; the TRBD1 assignment by TCRdb is unverifiable without DNA. Here the CDR3 is given as CASSLYGGLQYF.